The clone carrying this TCR beta chain was counted many times. TCRdb re-analysed the 5' RACE reads in MiXCR, keeping a single row per CDR3 protein. Here the sample spans around 250,000 distinct CDR3 sequences, approximately 11% being singletons. CDR1 and CDR2 from the germline V gene are SGHRS and YFSETQ. There are 16 residues in the CDR3. Trimming took off 5 bases at V and 5 bases at J, with 22 bases between the two ends. This sample is part of a study of CD8 T cells in ankylosing spondylitis. The gene calls are TRBV5-1 and TRBJ2-5, with TRBD2 as a possible D gene (6 bases). Sequenced material: blood, either unsorted or a sorted T cell fraction (not recorded which). This TCR was sampled from a male donor with ankylosing spondylitis or in good health (not recorded which). The CDR3 is CASRNGGADAWETQYF. The CDR3 region has the DNA TGCGCCAGCAGAAATGGAGGGGCAGATGCTTGGGAGACCCAGTACTTC.